The source of this T cell receptor (beta chain) is a study of control samples from healthy donors and cancer patients. The protocol was immunoSEQ multiplex PCR, while the TCRdb copy is restricted to in-frame clones and leaves out a portion. The sample lists about 110,000 clones, approximately 82% occurring once. The CDR3 covers 12 residues. Trimming took 3 bases from V and 4 from J, leaving 7 bases between them. Germline V gives CDR1 DFQATT, CDR2 SNEGSKA (reference sequence). The sequence derives from a man aged 18 to 35 in good health. The rearrangement links TRBV20-1 to TRBJ2-1; possible D gene TRBD2, 5 bases. Material: blood. The CDR3 region is CSASGGYNEQFF. The CDR3 nucleotides are TGCAGTGCTAGTGGAGGTTACAATGAGCAGTTCTTC.